The present entry profiles one TCR beta chain with its context. Antigen specificity is unknown. The entry originates in a study of cytomegalovirus exposure and HLA in healthy donors. The PCR had 60 Vbeta and 13 Jbeta primers. Libraries were prepared by immunoSEQ multiplex PCR; TCRdb keeps only in-frame clonotypes and omits some of them. Of more than 150,000 clones listed, 80% were seen once; the top ten hold under 2%. Germline V CDR1 and CDR2: MGHRA, YSYEKL. The CDR3 is 15 amino acids. V was clipped by 5 bases and J by 2 bases, with 15 bases between them. Study-wide points: Among the sequence variants, a highly shared cluster was likely an artifact of sequencing.

Sequenced: PBMCs. The J gene is TRBJ2-5, the V gene TRBV4-1, with D maybe TRBD2 (6 bases). The TCR sequence derives from a woman in her twenties or thirties in good health and CMV-seronegative. The CDR3 DNA reads TGCGCCAGCAGCAATGCGAGGAGGGTACAAGAGACCCAGTACTTC. As protein: CASSNARRVQETQYF.